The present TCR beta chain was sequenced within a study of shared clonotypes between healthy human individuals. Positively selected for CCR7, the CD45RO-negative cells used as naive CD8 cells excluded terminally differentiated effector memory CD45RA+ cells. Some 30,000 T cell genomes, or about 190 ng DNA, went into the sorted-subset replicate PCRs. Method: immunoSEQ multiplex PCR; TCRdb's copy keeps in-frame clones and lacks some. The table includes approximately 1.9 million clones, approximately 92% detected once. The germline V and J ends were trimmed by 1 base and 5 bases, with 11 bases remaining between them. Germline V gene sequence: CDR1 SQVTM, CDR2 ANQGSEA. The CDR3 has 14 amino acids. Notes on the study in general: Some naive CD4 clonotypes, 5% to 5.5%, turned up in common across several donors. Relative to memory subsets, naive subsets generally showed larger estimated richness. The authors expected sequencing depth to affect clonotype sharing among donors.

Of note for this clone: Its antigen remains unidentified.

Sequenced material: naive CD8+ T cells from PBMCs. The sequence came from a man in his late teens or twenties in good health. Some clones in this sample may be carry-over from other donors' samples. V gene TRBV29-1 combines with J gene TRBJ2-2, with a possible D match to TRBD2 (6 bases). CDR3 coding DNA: TGCAGCGTTGAAGGGGTGGCGGGGACCGGGGAGCTGTTTTTT. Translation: CSVEGVAGTGELFF.